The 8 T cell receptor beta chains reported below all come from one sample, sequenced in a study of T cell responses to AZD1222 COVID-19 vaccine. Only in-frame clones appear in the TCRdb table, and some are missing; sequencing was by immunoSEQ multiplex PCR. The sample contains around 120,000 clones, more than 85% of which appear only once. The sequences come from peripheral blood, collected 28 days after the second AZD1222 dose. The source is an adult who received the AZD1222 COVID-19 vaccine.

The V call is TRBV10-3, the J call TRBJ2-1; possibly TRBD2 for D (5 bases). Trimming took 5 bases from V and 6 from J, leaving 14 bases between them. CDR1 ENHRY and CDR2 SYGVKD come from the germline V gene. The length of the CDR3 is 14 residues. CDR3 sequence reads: CAISPRLAVNEQFF. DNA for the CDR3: TGTGCCATCAGTCCCCGGCTAGCAGTCAATGAGCAGTTCTTC.

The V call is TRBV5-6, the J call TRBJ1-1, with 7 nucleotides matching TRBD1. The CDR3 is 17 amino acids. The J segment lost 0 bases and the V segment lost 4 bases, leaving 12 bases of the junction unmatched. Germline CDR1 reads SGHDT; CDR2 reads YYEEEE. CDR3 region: CASSRGTAPQLNTEAFF. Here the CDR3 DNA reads TGTGCCAGCAGCCGAGGGACAGCACCTCAATTGAACACTGAAGCTTTCTTT.

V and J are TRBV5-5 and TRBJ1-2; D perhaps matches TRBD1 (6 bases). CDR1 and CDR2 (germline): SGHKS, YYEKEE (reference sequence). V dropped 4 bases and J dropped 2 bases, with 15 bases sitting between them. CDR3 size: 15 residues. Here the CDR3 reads CASSGGHPDNYGYTF. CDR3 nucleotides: TGTGCCAGCAGCGGGGGACACCCCGACAACTATGGCTACACCTTC.

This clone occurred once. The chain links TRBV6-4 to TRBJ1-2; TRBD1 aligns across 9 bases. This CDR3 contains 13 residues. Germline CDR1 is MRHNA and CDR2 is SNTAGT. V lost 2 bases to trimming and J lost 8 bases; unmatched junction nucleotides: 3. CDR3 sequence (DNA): TGTGCCAGCAGTGACAACAGGGGGCTGGGCTACACCTTC. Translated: CASSDNRGLGYTF.

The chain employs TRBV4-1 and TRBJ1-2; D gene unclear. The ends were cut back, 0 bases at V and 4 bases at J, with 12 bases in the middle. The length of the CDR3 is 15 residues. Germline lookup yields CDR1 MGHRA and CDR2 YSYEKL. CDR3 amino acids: CASSQDRESVYGYTF. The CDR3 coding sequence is TGCGCCAGCAGCCAAGATCGTGAGTCGGTCTATGGCTACACCTTC.

CDR3 nucleotides: TGTGCCAGCTATCGGGTTGTTAACTATGGCTACACCTTC. Residues: CASYRVVNYGYTF. The gene calls are TRBV6-5 and TRBJ1-2; no clear D. The length of the CDR3 is 13 residues. With 8 bases removed from V and 1 base from J, the gap between germline ends came to 11 bases. Per germline, CDR1 MNHEY and CDR2 SVGAGI.

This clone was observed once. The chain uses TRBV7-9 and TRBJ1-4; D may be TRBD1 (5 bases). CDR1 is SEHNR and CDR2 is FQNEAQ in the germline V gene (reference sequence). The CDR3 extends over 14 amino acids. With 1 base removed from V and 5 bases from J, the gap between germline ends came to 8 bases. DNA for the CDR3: TGTGCCAGCAGCTTAGGGGGGTTGAATGAAAAACTGTTTTTT. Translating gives CASSLGGLNEKLFF.

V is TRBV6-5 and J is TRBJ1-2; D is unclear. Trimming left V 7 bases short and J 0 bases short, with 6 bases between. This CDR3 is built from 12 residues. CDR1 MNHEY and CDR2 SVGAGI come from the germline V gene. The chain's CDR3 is CASNPSNYGYTF. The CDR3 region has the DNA TGTGCCAGCAACCCCTCTAACTATGGCTACACCTTC.